Below are 8 T cell receptor beta chains sequenced from a single sample in a study of somatic mutations in cytotoxic T cells in rheumatoid arthritis. Libraries were prepared by immunoSEQ multiplex PCR; TCRdb keeps only in-frame clonotypes and omits some of them. The sample has about 10,000 clones, 85% seen once. Sequencing used CD8+ T cells sorted from blood. Receptors were obtained from an adult with rheumatoid arthritis.

The chain has TRBV7-8 and TRBJ1-1; 7 bases fit TRBD1. The CDR3 is 16 residues long. From germline, CDR1 is SGHVS and CDR2 FQNEAQ. V shed 2 bases, J shed 1 base, and the junction held 7 bases outside the gene matches. CDR3 sequence (DNA): TGTGCCAGCAGCTTAAGAGGGGGCGAGCAGAACACTGAAGCTTTCTTT. It codes for CASSLRGGEQNTEAFF.

The J gene is TRBJ2-5, the V gene TRBV9, with 9 bases identical to TRBD1. Germline loops: CDR1 SGDLS, CDR2 YYNGEE. J gave up 6 bases and V 4 bases, and 4 bases lay outside the gene matches. There are 13 residues in the CDR3. This chain's CDR3 is CASSPGTGKTQYF. For the CDR3, the DNA is TGTGCCAGCAGCCCCGGGACAGGGAAGACCCAGTACTTC.

This clone was detected once. This sequence joins TRBV5-5 and TRBJ1-4, with D hard to call. The germline V and J ends were trimmed by 1 base and 8 bases, with 3 bases remaining between them. Germline lookup yields CDR1 SGHKS and CDR2 YYEKEE (reference sequence). This CDR3 contains 11 residues. CDR3 in amino acids: CASSLSEKLFF. In DNA form, the CDR3 reads TGTGCCAGCAGCTTGAGCGAAAAACTGTTTTTT.

In this sample, this clone turned up a few times. The chain carries TRBV5-6 and TRBJ1-5; D unclear. The length of the CDR3 is 14 residues. Germline V lookup: CDR1 SGHDT, CDR2 YYEEEE. V shed 1 base and J shed 0 bases, with 5 bases lying between them. The CDR3 region is CASSLWVSNQPQHF. CDR3 DNA: TGTGCCAGCAGCTTGTGGGTTAGCAATCAGCCCCAGCATTTT.

This chain connects TRBV7-3 to TRBJ2-5; TRBD1 matches at 8 bases. The CDR3 has 16 residues. Germline lookup yields CDR1 SGHTA and CDR2 FQGTGA. Losses at the gene ends were 5 bases for V and 5 bases for J; bases not matched to a gene: 13. The CDR3 loop is CASSESPRGLFETQYF. CDR3 nucleotides: TGTGCCAGCAGCGAAAGTCCCAGGGGGCTCTTTGAGACCCAGTACTTC.

This clone was recorded a few times. The chain combines TRBV5-1 with TRBJ2-7, with TRBD1 matching over 10 bases. The CDR3 spans 15 residues. CDR1 and CDR2 (germline): SGHRS, YFSETQ. After removal of 4 bases from V and 3 bases from J, the junction contained 7 bases not matched to a gene. CDR3 sequence reads: CASSPGTGEGYEQYF. CDR3 DNA sequence: TGCGCCAGCAGCCCCGGGACAGGGGAAGGCTACGAGCAGTACTTC.

This clone was detected a few times. This chain joins TRBV25-1 and TRBJ1-5, with unresolved D. This CDR3 has 13 amino acids. The germline V gene encodes CDR1 MGHDK and CDR2 SYGVNS. With 4 bases removed from V and 4 bases from J, the gap between germline ends came to 8 bases. CDR3 bases: TGTGCCAGCAGTGTAAACTCGAATCAGCCCCAGCATTTT. Amino acids: CASSVNSNQPQHF.

The table lists this clone with a count of one. CDR3: CASSLGLAGGPWAEQFF. CDR3 coding DNA: TGTGCCAGCAGCTTGGGGCTAGCGGGAGGGCCCTGGGCTGAGCAGTTCTTC. J is TRBJ2-1 and V is TRBV5-6, with 12 nucleotides matching TRBD2. Trimming took 0 bases from V and 9 from J; bases not matched to a gene: 10. The germline V gene encodes CDR1 SGHDT and CDR2 YYEEEE. The length of the CDR3 is 17 residues.